Below, one T cell receptor (beta chain) is given with its context. CDR1 is SGHTA and CDR2 is FQGTGA in the germline V gene. V shed 5 bases and J 0 bases; nucleotides not matched to a gene: 4. There are 15 residues in the CDR3. TCRdb keeps only in-frame clones here, not all; method: immunoSEQ multiplex PCR. This sample carries roughly 480,000 clones, 79% of them seen once, and the ten largest clones take over 9.5%. This sample was taken from a study of shared clonotypes between healthy human individuals. The chain uses TRBV7-3 and TRBJ2-3, with 8 bases identical to TRBD2. The TCR comes from a woman in her thirties or forties in good health. Some clones in this sample may be carry-over from other donors' samples. The source material was PBMCs. The chain's CDR3 is CASSISSGSTDTQYF. As DNA, the CDR3 is TGTGCCAGCAGCATCTCTAGCGGGAGCACAGATACGCAGTATTTT.